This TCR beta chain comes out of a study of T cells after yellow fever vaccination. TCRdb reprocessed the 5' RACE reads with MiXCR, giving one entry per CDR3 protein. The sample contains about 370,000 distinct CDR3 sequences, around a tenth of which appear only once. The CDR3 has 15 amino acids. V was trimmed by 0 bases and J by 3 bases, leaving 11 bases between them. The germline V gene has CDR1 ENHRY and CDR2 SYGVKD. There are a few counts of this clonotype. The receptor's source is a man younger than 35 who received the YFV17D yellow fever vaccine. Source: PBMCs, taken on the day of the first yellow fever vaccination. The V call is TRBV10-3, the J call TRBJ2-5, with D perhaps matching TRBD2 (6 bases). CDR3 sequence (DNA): TGTGCCATCAGTGAGTCGGGCGGGGTAGAAGAGACCCAGTACTTC. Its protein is CAISESGGVEETQYF.